What follows are 8 T cell receptor beta chains derived from one specimen sequenced in a study of cytomegalovirus exposure and HLA in healthy donors. Amplification used 60 Vbeta primers and 13 Jbeta primers. TCRdb keeps only in-frame clones here, not all; method: immunoSEQ multiplex PCR. The sample contains about 150,000 clones, 80% of which appear only once. The sample comprised PBMCs. These receptors came from a man aged 30 to 45 in good health and CMV-seronegative.

The gene calls are TRBV9 and TRBJ2-1, with D unresolved. Germline loops: CDR1 SGDLS, CDR2 YYNGEE. CDR3 length: 13 amino acids. Trimming removed 3 bases from V and 0 bases from J, with 4 bases in between. In DNA, the CDR3 is TGTGCCAGCAGCGCCGGCTCCTACAATGAGCAGTTCTTC. It yields the protein CASSAGSYNEQFF.

The chain uses TRBV5-1 and TRBJ2-7, with 12 positions matching TRBD2. Germline lookup yields CDR1 SGHRS and CDR2 YFSETQ. The CDR3 is 13 residues long. J lost 7 bases, V lost 4 bases, and 3 bases had no gene match. The CDR3, as DNA: TGCGCCAGCAGCAAAGGACTAGCGGGGGAGCAGTACTTC. Translating gives CASSKGLAGEQYF. Full variable domain (remainder filled in from reference TRBV5-1 and TRBJ2-7): KAGVTQTPRYLIKTRGQQVTLSCSPISGHRSVSWYQQTPGQGLQFLFEYFSETQRNKGNFPGRFSGRQFSNSRSEMNVSTLELGDSALYLCASSKGLAGEQYFGPGTRLTVT.

The chain combines TRBV6-5 with TRBJ1-1; D not certain. The CDR3 totals 15 residues. The ends were cut back, 6 bases at V and 5 bases at J, with 19 bases in the middle. Germline CDR1 MNHEY, CDR2 SVGAGI. The CDR3: CASSHYEGRGTEAFF. The CDR3 DNA reads TGTGCCAGCAGCCACTATGAAGGCCGCGGGACTGAAGCTTTCTTT.

This clone rates as medium-sized. J is TRBJ1-2 and V is TRBV29-1, with D perhaps matching TRBD1 (6 bases). Germline-derived CDR1 and CDR2 are SQVTM and ANQGSEA. The CDR3 covers 12 residues. V lost 2 bases, J lost 6 bases, and 10 bases lay in between. The CDR3 DNA reads TGCAGCGTTGAATCGGACAGCAATGGCTACACCTTC. Translated, it gives CSVESDSNGYTF.

V and J are TRBV2 and TRBJ2-5, with D possibly matching TRBD1 (5 bases). CDR3 length equals 15 residues. V was shortened by 1 base and J by 4 bases, with 13 bases between the two germline ends. Germline V gene lookup returns CDR1 SNHLY and CDR2 FYNNEI. The CDR3 region has the DNA TGTGCCAGCAGTGAAGGGACACATTCAGGAGAGACCCAGTACTTC. The encoded protein is CASSEGTHSGETQYF.

The chain carries TRBV5-1 and TRBJ1-2; 8 bases are shared with TRBD1. The CDR3 runs 14 residues. The junction had 5 bases not matched to a gene; V was cut back by 0 bases and J by 7 bases. Looked up from germline, CDR1 is SGHRS and CDR2 is YFSETQ. The CDR3 DNA is TGCGCCAGCAGCTTGGAAGCAGGGGGCTTTGGCTACACCTTC. Residues: CASSLEAGGFGYTF.

In its sample, this clone was seen a few times. The rearrangement links TRBV29-1 to TRBJ2-3; 9 positions agree with TRBD2. The V gene end was trimmed by 5 bases and the J gene end by 4 bases; junction bases not matched to a gene: 10. Germline loops: CDR1 SQVTM, CDR2 ANQGSEA. The length of the CDR3 is 15 residues. CDR3 amino acids: CSVWGAGGPPDTQYF. The CDR3 DNA reads as TGCAGCGTTTGGGGGGCGGGAGGGCCCCCAGATACGCAGTATTTT.

V usage is TRBV18 and J usage is TRBJ2-5; possibly TRBD2 for D (6 bases). CDR1 KGHSH and CDR2 LQKENI come from the germline V gene. The germline V and J ends were trimmed by 6 bases and 2 bases, with 13 bases remaining between them. There are 14 residues in the CDR3. The CDR3 coding sequence is TGTGCCAGCTCCCTTTTGAGCGGGCAAGAGACCCAGTACTTC. Translated, it gives CASSLLSGQETQYF.